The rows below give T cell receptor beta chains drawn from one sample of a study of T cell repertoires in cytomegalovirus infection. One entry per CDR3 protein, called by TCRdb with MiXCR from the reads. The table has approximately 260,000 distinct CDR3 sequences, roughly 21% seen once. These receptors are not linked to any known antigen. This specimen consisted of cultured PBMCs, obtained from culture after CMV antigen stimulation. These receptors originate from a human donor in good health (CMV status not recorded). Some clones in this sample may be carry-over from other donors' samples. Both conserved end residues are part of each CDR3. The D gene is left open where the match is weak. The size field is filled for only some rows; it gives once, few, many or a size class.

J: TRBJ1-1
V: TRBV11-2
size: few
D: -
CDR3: CASSQTGQAEAFF
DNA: TGTGCCAGCAGCCAGACGGGGCAGGCTGAAGCTTTCTTT

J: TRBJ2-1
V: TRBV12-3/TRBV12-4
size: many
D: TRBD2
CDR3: CASSLAGGPVYNEQFF
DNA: TGTGCCAGCAGTTTAGCGGGAGGGCCGGTCTACAATGAGCAGTTCTTC

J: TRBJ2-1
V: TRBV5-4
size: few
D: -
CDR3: CASTKGAGGAGDEQFF
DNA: TGTGCCAGCACCAAGGGGGCGGGAGGAGCTGGGGATGAGCAGTTCTTC

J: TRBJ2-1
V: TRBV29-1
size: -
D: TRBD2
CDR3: CSLPVLAIGDEQFF
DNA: TGCAGCCTCCCCGTACTAGCGATTGGGGATGAGCAGTTCTTC

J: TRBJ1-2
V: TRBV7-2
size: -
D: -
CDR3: CASSLSPGNYGYTF
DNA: TGTGCCAGCAGCTTAAGCCCAGGGAACTATGGCTACACCTTC

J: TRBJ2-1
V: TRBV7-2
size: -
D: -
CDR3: CASSVDRTRSREQFF
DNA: TGTGCCAGCAGCGTAGACAGGACCAGATCAAGGGAGCAGTTCTTC

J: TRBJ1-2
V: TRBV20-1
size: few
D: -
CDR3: CSARDPRQYGYTF
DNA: TGCAGTGCTAGAGATCCTCGGCAGTACGGCTACACCTTC

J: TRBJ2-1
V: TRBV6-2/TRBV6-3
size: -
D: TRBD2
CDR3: CASSYTPPGLANNEQFF
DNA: TGTGCCAGCAGTTACACCCCTCCGGGACTAGCCAACAATGAGCAGTTCTTC

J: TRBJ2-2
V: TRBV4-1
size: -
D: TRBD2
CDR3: CASSQDQLAVPGELFF
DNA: TGTGCCAGCAGCCAAGATCAACTAGCGGTGCCCGGGGAGCTGTTTTTT

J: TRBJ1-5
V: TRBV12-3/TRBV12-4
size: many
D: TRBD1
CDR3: CASSPDRPRSGQPQHF
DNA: TGTGCCAGCAGTCCGGACAGGCCTCGCTCGGGTCAGCCCCAGCATTTT

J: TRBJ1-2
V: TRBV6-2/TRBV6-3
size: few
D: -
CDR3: CASSDRRHGYTF
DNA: TGTGCCAGCAGTGACAGGCGACATGGCTACACCTTC

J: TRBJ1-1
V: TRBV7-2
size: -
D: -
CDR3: CASSLVSTWGRSTEAFF
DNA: TGTGCCAGCAGCTTAGTGTCTACTTGGGGGAGGAGCACTGAAGCTTTCTTT

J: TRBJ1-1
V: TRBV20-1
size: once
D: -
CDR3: CSARDYKGGQGTEAFF
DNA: TGCAGTGCTAGAGATTACAAGGGGGGGCAGGGCACTGAAGCTTTCTTT

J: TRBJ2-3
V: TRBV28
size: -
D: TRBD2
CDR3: CASSSPGTSGSKDTQYF
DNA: TGTGCCAGCAGTTCACCAGGGACTAGCGGGAGTAAGGATACGCAGTATTTT

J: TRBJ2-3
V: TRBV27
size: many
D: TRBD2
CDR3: CASSFLGTSGTTDTQYF
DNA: TGTGCCAGCAGTTTCCTCGGGACTAGCGGAACCACAGATACGCAGTATTTT